These 27 T cell receptor beta chains came from one sample sequenced in a study of Graves' ophthalmopathy and Graves' hyperthyroidism. RNA transcripts were the template, and TCR beta CDR3 regions were amplified from them. HTBI primers were used in a first-round RT-PCR, which preceded a second-round multiplex PCR. MiXCR was run by TCRdb on the multiplex PCR reads, yielding one entry per CDR3 protein. Among approximately 1.2 million distinct CDR3 sequences listed, about 38% were seen once. Input material: peripheral blood or thyroid tissue (not recorded which). The receptors here all came from an adult man with Graves' hyperthyroidism.

This clonotype was recorded many times. The CDR3 DNA sequence: TGCGCCAGCAGCTCGATTGGCATGAACACTGAAGCTTTCTTT. This translates into CASSSIGMNTEAFF. The rearrangement links TRBV5-1 to TRBJ1-1; D uncertain. V was pared by 3 bases and J by 0 bases, with 9 bases between. The CDR3 has 14 residues. Per germline, CDR1 SGHRS and CDR2 YFSETQ.

The CDR3 coding sequence is TGCAGTGCTAGAGATAGTGGGACAGCAGATTACGAGCAGTACTTC. This encodes CSARDSGTADYEQYF. V is TRBV20-1 and J is TRBJ2-7; 7 bases are shared with TRBD1. The CDR3 length is 15 residues. The trim removed 0 bases at V and 4 bases at J, leaving 9 bases unmatched. Germline V gene sequence: CDR1 DFQATT, CDR2 SNEGSKA (reference sequence).

This clonotype came up many times. The genes are TRBV7-9 and TRBJ1-1; D is ambiguous. The CDR3 has 14 amino acids. V lost 2 bases and J lost 4, with 11 bases in between. The V gene's germline CDR1 is SEHNR and CDR2 FQNEAQ (reference sequence). CDR3 residues: CASSLIPRSTEAFF. Here the CDR3 DNA reads TGTGCCAGCAGCTTAATACCCAGGTCCACTGAAGCTTTCTTT.

In its sample, this clonotype was seen many times. This chain links TRBV20-1 with TRBJ2-5, with TRBD2 identical over 9 bases. The length of the CDR3 is 16 residues. J was trimmed by 0 bases and V by 7 bases; bases with no gene match: 12. The germline V gene has CDR1 DFQATT and CDR2 SNEGSKA (reference sequence). The CDR3 loop reads CSGGKRLAVYQETQYF. CDR3 nucleotide sequence: TGCAGTGGAGGGAAAAGACTAGCGGTCTACCAAGAGACCCAGTACTTC.

This clonotype turned up a few times. This chain uses TRBV28 with TRBJ2-7, with TRBD2 as a possible D gene (5 bases). This CDR3 comprises 15 residues. Trimming took off 3 bases at V and 0 bases at J, with 12 bases between the two ends. Germline V lookup: CDR1 MDHEN, CDR2 SYDVKM. As DNA, the CDR3 is TGTGCCAGCAGTTTGCGAAGCGCGGGCTCCTACGAGCAGTACTTC. This codes for CASSLRSAGSYEQYF.

V usage is TRBV20-1 and J usage is TRBJ2-2; 10 positions match TRBD1. The germline V gene encodes CDR1 DFQATT and CDR2 SNEGSKA (reference sequence). The junction had 12 bases not matched to a gene; V was cut back by 7 bases and J by 4 bases. CDR3 length: 16 residues. The CDR3 DNA sequence: TGCAGTGTGAGGGACAGGGGTCTCAGGAGCACCGGGGAGCTGTTTTTT. Translating gives CSVRDRGLRSTGELFF.

A note on this clonotype: A much larger clone is a single base away; this may be a read error. The gene calls are TRBV7-2 and TRBJ2-7; D is uncertain. Trimming pared 5 bases from V and 4 bases from J, leaving 9 bases between. Per germline, CDR1 SGHTA and CDR2 FQGNSA. This CDR3 spans 12 amino acids. CDR3 loop: CTSSTDWYEQYF. The CDR3 DNA sequence: TGTACCAGCAGCACAGACTGGTACGAGCAGTACTTC.

V usage is TRBV7-9 and J usage is TRBJ1-3, with unresolved D. V gave up 5 bases and J gave up 2 bases, with 13 bases separating them. In germline, CDR1 is SEHNR, CDR2 FQNEAQ (reference sequence). The CDR3 runs to 15 residues. The CDR3: CASSRWTSPGNTIYF. Written as DNA, the CDR3 is TGTGCCAGCAGCCGATGGACGTCACCTGGAAACACCATATATTTT.

V and J are TRBV11-2 and TRBJ2-7; no definite D call. Deletions cut 4 bases from V and 6 bases from J, with 16 bases between. This CDR3 contains 14 residues. Germline V lookup: CDR1 SGHAT, CDR2 FQNNGV. CDR3 sequence reads: CASSSPFRTGEQYF. The DNA of the CDR3 is TGTGCCAGCAGCTCACCCTTTAGGACCGGCGAGCAGTACTTC.

This clonotype has a count of ten or more. The chain couples TRBV9 to TRBJ2-6; D is unresolved. Germline CDR1 SGDLS, CDR2 YYNGEE. There are 16 residues in the CDR3. With 0 bases removed from V and 0 bases from J, the gap between germline ends came to 7 bases. For the CDR3, the DNA is TGTGCCAGCAGCGTAGGTTTTCCCTCTGGGGCCAACGTCCTGACTTTC. As protein: CASSVGFPSGANVLTF.

This chain links TRBV7-2 with TRBJ2-2; 8 nucleotides line up with TRBD2. Germline loops: CDR1 SGHTA, CDR2 FQGNSA. The V and J ends lost 2 bases and 5 bases, in that order; junction bases with no gene match: 4. CDR3 length: 15 residues. In DNA form, the CDR3 reads TGTGCCAGCAGCTTATCCGTAGCGGGAACCGGGGAGCTGTTTTTT. Protein sequence: CASSLSVAGTGELFF.

The table lists this clonotype with a few counts. The chain uses TRBV11-2 and TRBJ2-7; tentatively, D is TRBD2 (6 bases). The germline V gene has CDR1 SGHAT and CDR2 FQNNGV. The CDR3 length is 19 residues. V was shortened by 0 bases and J by 4 bases, with 25 bases between the two germline ends. CDR3 nucleotides: TGTGCCAGCAGCTTAGACCCTCCTCCAAGGACTATTTCCCGATACGAGCAGTACTTC. This codes for CASSLDPPPRTISRYEQYF. Together with reference TRBV11-2 and TRBJ2-7, the CDR3 gives the full variable domain: EAGVAQSPRYKIIEKRQSVAFWCNPISGHATLYWYQQILGQGPKLLIQFQNNGVVDDSQLPKDRFSAERLKGVDSTLKIQPAKLEDSAVYLCASSLDPPPRTISRYEQYFGPGTRLTVT.

The chain is built from TRBV20-1 and TRBJ2-7, with D uncertain. The CDR3 consists of 13 residues. CDR1 and CDR2 from the germline V gene are DFQATT and SNEGSKA (reference sequence). The germline V and J ends were trimmed by 1 base and 1 base, with 8 bases remaining between them. In nucleotides, the CDR3 is TGCAGTGCTAGAGGCTTACGATCCTACGAGCAGTACTTC. This translates into CSARGLRSYEQYF.

This clonotype showed up many times. The genes are TRBV19 and TRBJ2-7; no clear D gene. CDR3 length: 13 amino acids. Trimming cost V 6 bases and J 1 base, with 10 bases left between them. Germline V gives CDR1 LNHDA, CDR2 SQIVND (reference sequence). The CDR3 DNA is TGTGCCAGTAGGCTGGACGGTTCCTACGAGCAGTACTTC. Translating it yields CASRLDGSYEQYF.

On this clonotype: A much bigger clone sits one base away, suggesting this may be a read error. The genes are TRBV5-1 and TRBJ2-7; possible D gene TRBD1, 6 bases. The CDR3 is 18 residues long. Deletions cut 2 bases from V and 2 bases from J, with 23 bases between. The germline V gene encodes CDR1 SGHRS and CDR2 YFSETQ. The CDR3 coding sequence is TGCGCCAGCAGCTTCCTCGCTACGGGACACCTTCTGGCCTACGAGCAGTACTTC. Translated, it gives CASSFLATGHLLAYEQYF.

This clonotype has just a few counts. The rearrangement uses TRBV6-2 or TRBV6-3 and TRBJ1-5, with no clear D. V was clipped by 3 bases and J by 5 bases, with 17 bases between them. CDR1 and CDR2 (germline): MNHEY, SVGEGT. CDR3 length equals 16 residues. CDR3: CASSYRGFGVHQPQHF. For the CDR3, the DNA is TGTGCCAGCAGTTATCGTGGTTTCGGTGTTCATCAGCCCCAGCATTTT.

The chain couples TRBV4-3 to TRBJ2-5; a possible D gene is TRBD2 (6 bases). V shed 4 bases and J shed 5 bases, with 20 bases lying between them. The CDR3 runs to 16 residues. Germline CDR1 LGHNA, CDR2 YSLEER. CDR3 bases: TGCGCCAGCAGCCCCGGACTCCGGGGGACTGGGGAGACCCAGTACTTC. Its translation is CASSPGLRGTGETQYF.

A note on this clonotype: At one boundary the junction diverges from the germline segment, which might be a read error. This chain links TRBV7-6 with TRBJ2-7, with TRBD1 matching over 10 bases. Germline CDR1 reads SGHVS; CDR2 reads FNYEAQ. The CDR3 contains 19 residues. The chain's CDR3 is CASSSSGTGARRVSHEQYF. In DNA, the CDR3 is TGTGCCAGCAGCTCATCCGGGACAGGGGCCCGTCGCGTCTCCCACGAGCAGTACTTC.

Ten or more counts support this clonotype. This chain connects TRBV9 to TRBJ1-1; D gene uncertain. V was trimmed by 0 bases and J by 4 bases, leaving 7 bases between them. Germline CDR1 is SGDLS and CDR2 is YYNGEE. The CDR3 runs to 13 residues. The CDR3: CASSVGHITEAFF. The CDR3 DNA sequence: TGTGCCAGCAGCGTAGGACATATCACTGAAGCTTTCTTT. The variable domain in full, completed from reference TRBV9 and TRBJ1-1, reads DSGVTQTPKHLITATGQRVTLRCSPRSGDLSVYWYQQSLDQGLQFLIQYYNGEERAKGNILERFSAQQFPDLHSELNLSSLELGDSALYFCASSVGHITEAFFGQGTRLTVV.

The CDR3 DNA reads as TGCAGCGTTGATAAAGGGTCGGACACTGAAGCTTTCTTT. This encodes CSVDKGSDTEAFF. This sequence joins TRBV29-1 and TRBJ1-1; D is unresolved. V was pared by 3 bases and J by 3 bases, with 11 bases between. CDR1 and CDR2 from the germline V gene are SQVTM and ANQGSEA. CDR3 length: 13 residues.

V gene TRBV10-3 combines with J gene TRBJ1-5; no firm D call. CDR3 size: 15 residues. Germline V lookup: CDR1 ENHRY, CDR2 SYGVKD. V lost 5 bases, J lost 5 bases, and 16 bases lay in between. This chain's CDR3 is CAISMGRVTYQPQHF. CDR3 sequence (DNA): TGTGCCATCAGTATGGGGAGGGTCACCTATCAGCCCCAGCATTTT.

Many counts were recorded for this clonotype. V is TRBV6-5 and J is TRBJ2-6; D gene unclear. Germline lookup yields CDR1 MNHEY and CDR2 SVGAGI. With 6 bases removed from V and 0 bases from J, the gap between germline ends came to 9 bases. The CDR3 runs to 15 residues. The CDR3 DNA reads as TGTGCCAGCAGCTATGACGGCTCTGGGGCCAACGTCCTGACTTTC. Translation gives CASSYDGSGANVLTF.

In nucleotides, the CDR3 is TGCAGTGTATCGGGGCCGAGGGGGGATGGCTACACCTTC. Its translation is CSVSGPRGDGYTF. The V gene is TRBV20-1, the J gene TRBJ1-2; D perhaps matches TRBD1 (6 bases). Trimming shortened V by 7 bases and J by 6 bases, and 18 bases separated the two germline ends. The V gene's germline CDR1 is DFQATT and CDR2 SNEGSKA (reference sequence). CDR3 length equals 13 residues.

This clonotype was picked up many times. The chain recombines TRBV20-1 with TRBJ1-1; 7 nucleotides line up with TRBD1. V lost 2 bases to trimming and J lost 3 bases; unmatched junction nucleotides: 3. CDR1 and CDR2 from the germline V gene are DFQATT and SNEGSKA (reference sequence). This CDR3 is built from 13 residues. The CDR3 is CSARIGQDTEAFF. In nucleotides, the CDR3 is TGCAGTGCTAGAATCGGACAGGACACTGAAGCTTTCTTT.

This clonotype occurred a few times. The chain links TRBV7-9 to TRBJ2-6; 7 bases match TRBD2. Germline V lookup: CDR1 SEHNR, CDR2 FQNEAQ (reference sequence). This CDR3 has 21 amino acids. The J segment lost 0 bases and the V segment lost 5 bases, leaving 19 bases of the junction unmatched. The CDR3 DNA follows: TGTGCCAGCAGCCACAACGACGTTCACGGGGGGACCTACTCTGGGGCCAACGTCCTGACTTTC. Translated, it gives CASSHNDVHGGTYSGANVLTF.

The chain is built from TRBV28 and TRBJ2-5, with 9 bases fitting TRBD1. Unmatched junction bases numbered 8, after V lost 6 bases and J lost 0 bases. Germline CDR1 reads MDHEN; CDR2 reads SYDVKM. The CDR3 extends over 16 amino acids. The CDR3 sequence: CASSAPRDRDQETQYF. The DNA of the CDR3 is TGTGCCAGCAGCGCCCCACGGGACAGGGACCAAGAGACCCAGTACTTC.

The rearrangement uses TRBV12-3 or TRBV12-4 and TRBJ1-5; D not certain. This CDR3 is built from 12 residues. The V end lost 5 bases, the J end lost 5 bases, and 7 bases lay between the germline ends. The CDR3 region is CASSELHQPQHF. The CDR3 nucleotides read TGTGCCAGCAGTGAGTTACATCAGCCCCAGCATTTT.